Listed below are T cell receptor beta chains from one sample, sequenced in a study of PD-L1 blockade in urothelial cancer. TCRdb's copy holds only in-frame clones and misses some; the assay was immunoSEQ multiplex PCR. The data show about 50,000 clones, with roughly nine tenths seen just once and 7.6% held by the top ten. Sequenced here: PBMCs, sampled around atezolizumab (anti-PD-L1) treatment. The origin of the receptors is a man aged 60 to 69 with urothelial cancer. CDR3s include the opening cysteine and the closing phenylalanine or tryptophan. The D gene is left open where the match is weak. Only part of the rows carry a size: once, few, many, or a class if the clone is expanded.

>NA|TRBV9|TRBJ2-6|NA
CASSVAGTASGANVLTF
TGTGCCAGCAGCGTAGCTGGGACTGCCTCTGGGGCCAACGTCCTGACTTTC
>NA|TRBV15|TRBJ2-5|NA
CATSWAGPAVGETQYF
TGTGCCACTAGTTGGGCGGGTCCCGCGGTCGGGGAGACCCAGTACTTC
>TRBD1|TRBV7-8|TRBJ1-5|NA
CASSRLPDRGLQPQHF
TGTGCCAGCAGCCGCCTCCCCGACAGGGGGCTTCAGCCCCAGCATTTT
>TRBD1|TRBV15|TRBJ1-1|once
CATSRASILGTGNTEAFF
TGTGCCACCAGCAGAGCATCTATACTCGGGACAGGGAACACTGAAGCTTTCTTT
>NA|TRBV14|TRBJ2-7|NA
CASSQEWQGSSYEQYF
TGTGCCAGCAGCCAAGAATGGCAGGGCAGCTCCTACGAGCAGTACTTC
>NA|TRBV7-9|TRBJ2-1|medium-sized
CASSRGRAAAGNEQFF
TGTGCCAGCAGCCGTGGGCGAGCGGCCGCCGGCAATGAGCAGTTCTTC
>NA|TRBV6-6|TRBJ1-5|few
CASSNEDYSNQPQHF
TGTGCCAGCAGCAACGAGGACTATAGCAATCAGCCCCAGCATTTT
>TRBD2|TRBV10-3|TRBJ2-1|NA
CAIGGEVEQFF
TGTGCCATCGGGGGGGAGGTTGAGCAGTTCTTC
>NA|TRBV7-3|TRBJ2-3|NA
CASSLFQGSYTQYF
TGTGCCAGCAGCTTATTTCAGGGATCATATACGCAGTATTTT
>TRBD2|TRBV7-6|TRBJ2-3|NA
CASSLEASGGLRTDTQYF
TGTGCCAGCAGCTTAGAGGCTAGCGGGGGGCTACGCACAGATACGCAGTATTTT
>TRBD1|TRBV6-6|TRBJ1-3|NA
CASSYETGGNTIYF
TGTGCCAGCAGTTATGAGACAGGGGGAAACACCATATATTTT
>TRBD2|TRBV5-6|TRBJ2-5|NA
CASSLGLTSWETQYF
TGTGCCAGCAGCTTGGGCCTGACTAGCTGGGAGACCCAGTACTTC
>TRBD1|TRBV19|TRBJ2-1|once
CASSIQGQGHNEQFF
TGTGCCAGTAGTATTCAGGGACAGGGTCACAATGAGCAGTTCTTC
>NA|TRBV12-5|TRBJ2-5|NA
CASGTGGGLETQYF
TGTGCTAGTGGCACAGGGGGAGGGTTGGAGACCCAGTACTTC
>TRBD1|TRBV7-3|TRBJ2-5|NA
CASSRDRGETQYF
TGTGCCAGCAGCCGGGACAGGGGTGAGACCCAGTACTTC
>NA|TRBV7-8|TRBJ1-5|NA
CASSLRPAGGADNQPQHF
TGTGCCAGCAGCTTACGCCCCGCGGGGGGGGCAGACAATCAGCCCCAGCATTTT
>TRBD2|TRBV11-2|TRBJ2-1|NA
CASSSTALAGGLNEQFF
TGTGCCAGCAGCTCAACCGCCCTAGCGGGGGGACTCAATGAGCAGTTCTTC
>NA|TRBV28|TRBJ2-3|NA
CASSPGGSRDTQYF
TGTGCCAGCAGCCCAGGGGGGTCCCGAGATACGCAGTATTTT
>TRBD2|TRBV4-2|TRBJ2-4|NA
CASSQGSPSGGPRGLNIQYF
TGTGCCAGCAGCCAAGGGTCCCCTAGCGGGGGCCCCAGGGGCTTAAACATTCAGTACTTC
>TRBD1|TRBV9|TRBJ2-7|NA
CASSGGQGGYEQYF
TGTGCCAGCAGCGGGGGACAGGGTGGATACGAGCAGTACTTC
>NA|TRBV7-3|TRBJ2-7|NA
CASSLWGRGDYEQYF
TGTGCCAGCAGCTTATGGGGCAGGGGGGATTACGAGCAGTACTTC
>NA|TRBV5-5|TRBJ1-2|NA
CASSPTSGANYGYTF
TGTGCCAGCAGCCCGACGTCAGGGGCTAACTATGGCTACACCTTC
>TRBD1|TRBV12-5|TRBJ1-1|once
CASGLFLGTGDEAFF
TGTGCTAGTGGTTTGTTCCTCGGGACAGGTGACGAAGCTTTCTTT
>TRBD2|TRBV11-2|TRBJ2-2|few
CASSSLAGNTGELFF
TGTGCCAGCAGCTCCCTAGCGGGGAACACCGGGGAGCTGTTTTTT
>TRBD2|TRBV5-4|TRBJ2-7|NA
CASSPRPGTSVFNYEQYF
TGTGCCAGCAGCCCGCGCCCCGGGACTAGCGTTTTTAACTACGAGCAGTACTTC
>NA|TRBV4-3|TRBJ2-3|NA
CASSLSGRRDTQYF
TGCGCCAGCAGCCTGAGCGGGCGACGAGATACGCAGTATTTT
>TRBD2|TRBV9|TRBJ2-7|NA
CASSVASGSYEQYF
TGTGCCAGCAGCGTAGCTAGCGGCTCCTACGAGCAGTACTTC
>NA|TRBV10-3|TRBJ1-2|NA
CAISESDRTTDGYTF
TGTGCCATCAGTGAATCGGACAGAACAACGGATGGCTACACCTTC
>NA|TRBV7-2|TRBJ1-5|NA
CASSYRTASNQPQHF
TGTGCCAGCAGCTATCGGACAGCTAGCAATCAGCCCCAGCATTTT
>NA|TRBV7-2|TRBJ1-1|NA
CASSPGLRTDEAFF
TGTGCCAGCAGCCCCGGACTGAGAACGGATGAAGCTTTCTTT
>NA|TRBV7-3|TRBJ1-2|NA
CASSLSGADGYTF
TGTGCCAGCAGCTTAAGTGGGGCCGATGGCTACACCTTC
>NA|TRBV7-2|TRBJ2-5|once
CASSLIVRQGQETQYF
TGTGCCAGCAGCTTAATTGTTCGGCAGGGCCAAGAGACCCAGTACTTC
>NA|TRBV2|TRBJ2-7|once
CAGRNRDISYEQYF
TGTGCCGGAAGGAACCGGGACATCTCCTACGAGCAGTACTTC
>TRBD1|TRBV4-3|TRBJ2-2|NA
CASRPGQGAGELFF
TGCGCCAGCAGGCCGGGACAGGGGGCCGGGGAGCTGTTTTTT
>NA|TRBV4-1|TRBJ1-1|NA
CASRLSSRLDTEAFF
TGCGCCAGCAGGTTGAGCAGCAGGTTGGACACTGAAGCTTTCTTT
>NA|TRBV21-1|TRBJ1-1|NA
CASSKGKGGTEAFF
TGTGCCAGCAGCAAAGGCAAAGGGGGAACTGAAGCTTTCTTT
>NA|TRBV30|TRBJ1-5|NA
CAWNRVRGQPQHF
TGTGCCTGGAATAGGGTCAGGGGCCAGCCCCAGCATTTT
>TRBD1|TRBV6-5|TRBJ1-5|once
CASSLTGTVNQPQHF
TGTGCCAGCAGTCTCACGGGGACAGTCAATCAGCCCCAGCATTTT
>NA|TRBV5-1|TRBJ2-7|NA
CASSEKGVSHEQYF
TGCGCCAGCAGCGAGAAGGGGGTCAGCCACGAGCAGTACTTC
>NA|TRBV2|TRBJ1-2|NA
CASNQGWYGYTF
TGTGCCAGCAATCAGGGTTGGTATGGCTACACCTTC
>TRBD1|TRBV14|TRBJ2-3|NA
CASSQGTGGWWGTDTQYF
TGTGCCAGCAGCCAAGGGACAGGGGGTTGGTGGGGCACAGATACGCAGTATTTT
>NA|TRBV7-3|TRBJ1-6|NA
CASSPRGGRGSPLHF
TGTGCCAGCAGCCCCCGGGGGGGTAGAGGTTCACCCCTCCACTTT
>NA|TRBV6-1|TRBJ2-7|NA
CASSEALHQDLSYEQYF
TGTGCCAGCAGTGAAGCGCTTCACCAGGACTTATCATACGAGCAGTACTTC
>NA|TRBV5-6|TRBJ2-4|NA
CASSLDLRREYF
TGTGCCAGCAGCTTGGACCTACGGAGGGAGTACTTC